The clone carrying this TCR beta chain was detected only a few times. The data originate from a study of immune characterization of retroperitoneal liposarcoma. One entry per CDR3 protein results from TCRdb running MiXCR on the PCR reads. The table has about 18,000 distinct CDR3 sequences, more than 30% seen once. The germline gives CDR1 SGHVS, CDR2 FNYEAQ. This CDR3 comprises 14 residues. Trimming removed 2 bases from V and 9 bases from J; junction bases left unmatched: 4. Specimen: blood. The genes are TRBV7-6 and TRBJ2-1; 10 nucleotides agree with TRBD2. This receptor was identified in a male donor with retroperitoneal liposarcoma. CDR3 nucleotide sequence: TGTGCCAGCAGCTTACGATTAGCGGGAGGTGAGCAGTTCTTC. As protein: CASSLRLAGGEQFF.